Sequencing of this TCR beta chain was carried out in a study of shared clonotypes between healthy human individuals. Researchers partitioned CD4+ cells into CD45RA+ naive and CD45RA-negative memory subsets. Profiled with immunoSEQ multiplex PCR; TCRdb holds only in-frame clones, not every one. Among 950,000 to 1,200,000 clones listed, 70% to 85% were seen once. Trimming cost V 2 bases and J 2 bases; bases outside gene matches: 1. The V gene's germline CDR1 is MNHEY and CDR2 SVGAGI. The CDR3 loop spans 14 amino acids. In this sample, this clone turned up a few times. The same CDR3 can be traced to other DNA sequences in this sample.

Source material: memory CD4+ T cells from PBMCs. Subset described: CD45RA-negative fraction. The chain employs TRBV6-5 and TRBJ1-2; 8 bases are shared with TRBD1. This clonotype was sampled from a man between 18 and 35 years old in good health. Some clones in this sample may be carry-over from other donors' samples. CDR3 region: CASSYRDRNYGYTF. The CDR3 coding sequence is TGTGCCAGCAGTTACCGGGACAGGAACTATGGCTACACCTTC.